One sample yielded the 6 T cell receptor beta chains listed below, sequenced in a study of breast tumors, draining lymph nodes, adjacent tissues (dated by TCRdb to 2016 to 2017). Libraries were made using multiplex PCR. The sequencer was an Illumina HiSeq 2000. In-frame beta chains were kept once TCRdb had trimmed the public reads at Q25 with fastp and called clones with MiXCR. For every CDR3 protein sequence, its rows merge into one entry that carries the most common genes and DNA. This sample comprises around 170,000 distinct CDR3 sequences, roughly 30% of them detected only once. Of the sample, roughly 4.5% falls within the top ten clones. Lymph node samples were obtained from the axillary draining lymph nodes of breast cancer patients. What was sequenced was axillary lymph node tissue. Source of these receptors: a female donor with breast cancer. Some clones in this sample may be carry-over from other donors' samples.

In the case of this clonotype: A clone one base away is much larger, so this may be a read error. The gene calls are TRBV2 and TRBJ2-1; 7 bases fit TRBD1. Germline V gene sequence: CDR1 SNHLY, CDR2 FYNNEI. This CDR3 has 12 amino acids. J lost 8 bases, V lost 6 bases, and 4 bases had no gene match. The CDR3 sequence: CASSFDRDEQFF. The CDR3 DNA sequence: TGTGCCAGCAGCTTCGACAGGGATGAGCAGTTCTTC.

V gene TRBV20-1 combines with J gene TRBJ1-6, with TRBD1 as a possible D gene (5 bases). The CDR3 covers 14 residues. Germline values: CDR1 DFQATT, CDR2 SNEGSKA (reference sequence). V was shortened by 0 bases and J by 5 bases, with 8 bases between the two germline ends. The CDR3 DNA reads TGCAGTGCTAGAGATGTGGACAATAATTCACCCCTCCACTTT. The encoded protein is CSARDVDNNSPLHF.

The V call is TRBV11-2, the J call TRBJ1-1; D is undetermined. The germline V gene encodes CDR1 SGHAT and CDR2 FQNNGV. V was clipped by 5 bases and J by 0 bases, with 4 bases between them. CDR3 length: 12 residues. The CDR3 here is CASSGVNTEAFF. For the CDR3, the DNA is TGTGCCAGCAGCGGGGTGAACACTGAAGCTTTCTTT. The full variable domain, with the rest looked up from reference TRBV11-2 and TRBJ1-1, is EAGVAQSPRYKIIEKRQSVAFWCNPISGHATLYWYQQILGQGPKLLIQFQNNGVVDDSQLPKDRFSAERLKGVDSTLKIQPAKLEDSAVYLCASSGVNTEAFFGQGTRLTVV.

This clonotype was seen a handful of times. This sequence joins TRBV5-6 and TRBJ1-2; D might be TRBD1 (6 bases). Germline V CDR1 and CDR2: SGHDT, YYEEEE. The CDR3 totals 13 residues. V was trimmed by 3 bases and J by 4 bases, leaving 10 bases between them. The CDR3 loop is CASSSGASYGYTF. DNA of the CDR3: TGTGCCAGCAGCTCGGGGGCAAGCTATGGCTACACCTTC.

The chain combines TRBV5-6 with TRBJ2-1; D could derive from TRBD1 or TRBD2 (5 bases each). Germline assignment: CDR1 SGHDT and CDR2 YYEEEE. The CDR3 has 16 amino acids. The V gene lost 4 bases and the J gene lost 9 bases, with 23 bases spanning the gap. CDR3 DNA: TGTGCCAGCAGCCCGGGACCCCGGCGGCCCAATATTGAGCAGTTCTTC. It translates to CASSPGPRRPNIEQFF.

V usage is TRBV20-1 and J usage is TRBJ2-5; 8 bases match TRBD1. CDR3 size: 13 residues. Germline CDR1 is DFQATT and CDR2 is SNEGSKA (reference sequence). Trimming at V came to 7 bases and at J to 4 bases, leaving 8 bases not matched to a gene. The CDR3 spells CSGMQGAGETQYF. For the CDR3, the DNA is TGCAGTGGCATGCAGGGGGCGGGAGAGACCCAGTACTTC.